This TCR beta chain was observed in a study of cytomegalovirus exposure and HLA in healthy donors. Overall study results and limits: The Asian-associated ancestry cluster reportedly had fewer N-insertions than the approximately 630-donor mean in a later analysis. As a later analysis showed, several of the most significant clusters appeared to be linked to common viral pathogens. Data from an earlier analysis indicated that most TCR beta V segments were productive either about 87% or about 30% of the time.

With respect to this clone: The antigen is not known.

This PCR relied on a set of 60 Vbeta primers and 13 Jbeta primers. Measured with immunoSEQ multiplex PCR; TCRdb has only the in-frame clones, and not every one. Among some 150,000 clones, about 85% were seen once, and the ten largest hold more than 2%. Donors counted as nominally healthy when sampled, yet unrecorded immune exposures were likely. Germline-derived CDR1 and CDR2 are SQVTM and ANQGSEA. The CDR3 is 13 amino acids. J lost 4 bases, V lost 4 bases, and 4 bases had no gene match. The J gene is TRBJ2-1, the V gene TRBV29-1; 7 bases agree with TRBD2. Sequenced input: PBMCs. This sequence originates from a woman under 30 in good health and CMV-seronegative. The CDR3 loop is CSVGAGLYNEQFF. The CDR3 bases are TGCAGCGTTGGAGCGGGGCTTTACAATGAGCAGTTCTTC.